This is a list of T cell receptor beta chains from one sample in a study of blood T cell repertoires in COVID-19. Assay used: immunoSEQ multiplex PCR; TCRdb lists only in-frame clones, some missing. The data hold about 250,000 clones, with around 80% observed a single time. Sequencing was performed on peripheral blood. The receptors were gathered from a man at least 80 years old with acute or convalescent COVID-19. CDR3s include the opening cysteine and the closing phenylalanine or tryptophan. The order of the fields is J gene, D gene, clone size, V gene, CDR3 protein, CDR3 DNA. The D gene is left open where the match is weak. Part of the rows lack a size; the others show once, few, many or a class for expanded clones.

J gene: TRBJ2-7
D gene: TRBD1
clone size: -
V gene: TRBV7-3
CDR3 protein: CASSLRQGSEQYF
CDR3 DNA: TGTGCCAGCAGCTTGAGACAGGGGTCCGAGCAGTACTTC

J gene: TRBJ1-5
D gene: TRBD1
clone size: -
V gene: TRBV7-9
CDR3 protein: CASSQGQGLNNQPQHF
CDR3 DNA: TGTGCCAGCAGCCAAGGACAGGGGCTGAACAATCAGCCCCAGCATTTT

J gene: TRBJ2-3
D gene: -
clone size: -
V gene: TRBV21-1
CDR3 protein: CASGRDRCTDTQYF
CDR3 DNA: TGTGCCAGCGGACGGGACAGGTGCACAGATACGCAGTATTTT

J gene: TRBJ2-1
D gene: TRBD2
clone size: -
V gene: TRBV18
CDR3 protein: CASSPPQRGAYEQFF
CDR3 DNA: TGTGCCAGCTCACCCCCCCAGCGGGGGGCCTATGAGCAGTTCTTC

J gene: TRBJ2-7
D gene: TRBD2
clone size: once
V gene: TRBV27
CDR3 protein: CASSLSGGLTSYEQYF
CDR3 DNA: TGTGCCAGCAGTTTGTCTGGGGGACTAACCTCCTACGAGCAGTACTTC

J gene: TRBJ1-2
D gene: -
clone size: -
V gene: TRBV5-1
CDR3 protein: CASSYSGGSEGGYTF
CDR3 DNA: TGCGCCAGCAGCTACTCCGGGGGATCGGAGGGTGGCTACACCTTC

J gene: TRBJ2-1
D gene: -
clone size: -
V gene: TRBV27
CDR3 protein: CASLRWDSTGGRNEQFF
CDR3 DNA: TGTGCCAGCTTGCGATGGGACAGTACGGGGGGGCGAAATGAGCAGTTCTTC

J gene: TRBJ2-7
D gene: TRBD2
clone size: -
V gene: TRBV9
CDR3 protein: CASSVGLADPYEQYF
CDR3 DNA: TGTGCCAGCAGCGTAGGACTAGCGGACCCCTACGAGCAGTACTTC

J gene: TRBJ2-7
D gene: TRBD2
clone size: -
V gene: TRBV2
CDR3 protein: CASTGLAGEQYF
CDR3 DNA: TGTGCCAGCACGGGACTAGCCGGCGAGCAGTACTTC

J gene: TRBJ2-3
D gene: TRBD2
clone size: -
V gene: TRBV24-1
CDR3 protein: CATSDPTSQADTQYF
CDR3 DNA: TGTGCCACCAGTGACCCGACTAGCCAGGCAGATACGCAGTATTTT

J gene: TRBJ1-6
D gene: -
clone size: -
V gene: TRBV9
CDR3 protein: CASSVVAENSPLHF
CDR3 DNA: TGTGCCAGCAGCGTAGTGGCGGAAAATTCACCCCTCCACTTT

J gene: TRBJ2-5
D gene: TRBD2
clone size: -
V gene: TRBV5-4
CDR3 protein: CASSLMGEGETQYF
CDR3 DNA: TGTGCCAGCAGCCTGATGGGGGAGGGGGAGACCCAGTACTTC

J gene: TRBJ2-5
D gene: TRBD2
clone size: -
V gene: TRBV5-1
CDR3 protein: CASSAGLAGEQETQYF
CDR3 DNA: TGCGCCAGCAGCGCCGGACTAGCGGGGGAACAAGAGACCCAGTACTTC

J gene: TRBJ2-1
D gene: TRBD2
clone size: few
V gene: TRBV5-1
CDR3 protein: CASSPGTSISNEQFF
CDR3 DNA: TGCGCCAGCAGCCCCGGGACTAGTATATCCAATGAGCAGTTCTTC

J gene: TRBJ2-3
D gene: TRBD2
clone size: -
V gene: TRBV5-5
CDR3 protein: CASNMPTSGNTDTQYF
CDR3 DNA: TGTGCCAGCAATATGCCGACTAGCGGGAACACAGATACGCAGTATTTT

J gene: TRBJ2-7
D gene: TRBD1
clone size: -
V gene: TRBV5-1
CDR3 protein: CASSPRGTGPYEQYF
CDR3 DNA: TGCGCCAGCAGCCCCCGGGGGACAGGGCCTTACGAGCAGTACTTC

J gene: TRBJ1-4
D gene: TRBD1
clone size: -
V gene: TRBV28
CDR3 protein: CASSLTGGNEKLFF
CDR3 DNA: TGTGCCAGCAGTCTGACAGGGGGAAATGAAAAACTGTTTTTT

J gene: TRBJ1-3
D gene: -
clone size: -
V gene: TRBV18
CDR3 protein: CASSSQGLSSGNTIYF
CDR3 DNA: TGTGCCAGCTCTTCTCAGGGGCTCAGCTCTGGAAACACCATATATTTT

J gene: TRBJ2-2
D gene: TRBD1
clone size: -
V gene: TRBV18
CDR3 protein: CASSQNTGVRTGELFF
CDR3 DNA: TGTGCCAGCTCACAAAATACAGGGGTTCGTACCGGGGAGCTGTTTTTT

J gene: TRBJ1-6
D gene: -
clone size: -
V gene: TRBV7-2
CDR3 protein: CASSLDNSRDSSSPLHF
CDR3 DNA: TGTGCCAGCAGCTTAGACAATTCACGGGATTCGAGTTCACCCCTCCACTTT

J gene: TRBJ2-3
D gene: -
clone size: -
V gene: TRBV28
CDR3 protein: CASSFGQLDTQYF
CDR3 DNA: TGTGCCAGCAGTTTTGGACAGCTTGATACGCAGTATTTT

J gene: TRBJ2-7
D gene: TRBD1
clone size: few
V gene: TRBV12-3/TRBV12-4
CDR3 protein: CASAGTGTYEQYF
CDR3 DNA: TGTGCCAGCGCGGGGACAGGTACCTACGAGCAGTACTTC

J gene: TRBJ1-5
D gene: -
clone size: -
V gene: TRBV6-2/TRBV6-3
CDR3 protein: CASSYGSLNQPQHF
CDR3 DNA: TGTGCCAGCAGTTACGGTAGCCTGAATCAGCCCCAGCATTTT

J gene: TRBJ1-3
D gene: -
clone size: -
V gene: TRBV2
CDR3 protein: CASSLQGFGNTIYF
CDR3 DNA: TGTGCCAGCAGTTTACAGGGCTTTGGAAACACCATATATTTT

J gene: TRBJ1-1
D gene: -
clone size: -
V gene: TRBV5-6
CDR3 protein: CASSLASGTEAFF
CDR3 DNA: TGTGCCAGCAGCTTGGCGTCCGGGACTGAAGCTTTCTTT

J gene: TRBJ2-3
D gene: -
clone size: -
V gene: TRBV2
CDR3 protein: CASALGGRTDTQYF
CDR3 DNA: TGTGCCAGCGCCCTGGGGGGGCGTACAGATACGCAGTATTTT

J gene: TRBJ1-2
D gene: TRBD1
clone size: -
V gene: TRBV24-1
CDR3 protein: CATSDSRQGGYTF
CDR3 DNA: TGTGCCACCAGTGATTCTCGACAGGGCGGCTACACCTTC

J gene: TRBJ1-4
D gene: TRBD1
clone size: -
V gene: TRBV5-1
CDR3 protein: CASSVWTGSGKLFF
CDR3 DNA: TGCGCCAGCAGCGTCTGGACAGGCAGTGGGAAACTGTTTTTT

J gene: TRBJ2-2
D gene: -
clone size: few
V gene: TRBV5-1
CDR3 protein: CASSLVLGGNTGELFF
CDR3 DNA: TGCGCCAGCAGCTTGGTGCTAGGTGGGAACACCGGGGAGCTGTTTTTT

J gene: TRBJ1-1
D gene: -
clone size: -
V gene: TRBV5-1
CDR3 protein: CASSPGHPMNTEAFF
CDR3 DNA: TGCGCCAGCAGCCCAGGACACCCGATGAACACTGAAGCTTTCTTT

J gene: TRBJ1-5
D gene: -
clone size: few
V gene: TRBV19
CDR3 protein: CASSPGQHSNQPQHF
CDR3 DNA: TGTGCCAGTAGCCCGGGACAACATAGCAATCAGCCCCAGCATTTT

J gene: TRBJ2-3
D gene: -
clone size: -
V gene: TRBV11-2
CDR3 protein: CASSLDPSGTQYF
CDR3 DNA: TGTGCCAGCAGCTTAGACCCATCGGGTACGCAGTATTTT

J gene: TRBJ1-3
D gene: -
clone size: -
V gene: TRBV4-2
CDR3 protein: CASSLQGHSGNTIYF
CDR3 DNA: TGTGCCAGCAGCCTTCAGGGCCACTCTGGAAACACCATATATTTT

J gene: TRBJ2-1
D gene: TRBD2
clone size: few
V gene: TRBV7-6
CDR3 protein: CASSQGLAGSVEQFF
CDR3 DNA: TGTGCCAGCAGCCAGGGACTAGCGGGATCGGTTGAGCAGTTCTTC

J gene: TRBJ2-3
D gene: -
clone size: -
V gene: TRBV11-1
CDR3 protein: CASSWKLAQTADTQYF
CDR3 DNA: TGTGCCAGCAGCTGGAAACTAGCTCAAACGGCCGATACGCAGTATTTT

J gene: TRBJ2-2
D gene: TRBD1
clone size: -
V gene: TRBV5-1
CDR3 protein: CASSLRQGEGGELFF
CDR3 DNA: TGCGCCAGCAGCCTCCGACAGGGGGAAGGCGGGGAGCTGTTTTTT

J gene: TRBJ2-5
D gene: TRBD2
clone size: -
V gene: TRBV5-1
CDR3 protein: CASSYGLAGLQETQYF
CDR3 DNA: TGCGCCAGCAGCTATGGACTAGCGGGCCTCCAAGAGACCCAGTACTTC

J gene: TRBJ1-2
D gene: -
clone size: -
V gene: TRBV6-5
CDR3 protein: CASSYSRGGYGYTF
CDR3 DNA: TGTGCCAGCAGTTATTCGAGGGGGGGCTATGGCTACACCTTC

J gene: TRBJ1-1
D gene: -
clone size: -
V gene: TRBV9
CDR3 protein: CASSVGGMNTEAFF
CDR3 DNA: TGTGCCAGCAGCGTAGGAGGGATGAACACTGAAGCTTTCTTT

J gene: TRBJ2-3
D gene: TRBD2
clone size: -
V gene: TRBV7-9
CDR3 protein: CASSLAGTSGKADTQYF
CDR3 DNA: TGTGCCAGCAGCTTAGCTGGGACTAGCGGGAAGGCAGATACGCAGTATTTT

J gene: TRBJ2-2
D gene: TRBD1
clone size: -
V gene: TRBV5-4
CDR3 protein: CASSSGSGQDTGELFF
CDR3 DNA: TGTGCCAGCAGCTCCGGATCGGGACAGGACACCGGGGAGCTGTTTTTT

J gene: TRBJ2-7
D gene: TRBD1
clone size: -
V gene: TRBV5-4
CDR3 protein: CASSSVTRQGNYEQYF
CDR3 DNA: TGTGCCAGCAGTTCCGTGACGAGACAGGGAAACTACGAGCAGTACTTC

J gene: TRBJ1-1
D gene: -
clone size: -
V gene: TRBV7-9
CDR3 protein: CASSLDGRGNTEAFF
CDR3 DNA: TGTGCCAGCAGCTTAGACGGTAGGGGGAACACTGAAGCTTTCTTT

J gene: TRBJ2-7
D gene: -
clone size: -
V gene: TRBV28
CDR3 protein: CASSSPPRILQATYEQYF
CDR3 DNA: TGTGCCAGCAGTTCCCCCCCGAGGATTCTTCAAGCTACCTACGAGCAGTACTTC

J gene: TRBJ2-2
D gene: TRBD2
clone size: -
V gene: TRBV5-4
CDR3 protein: CASSLAGGNTGELFF
CDR3 DNA: TGTGCCAGCAGCTTAGCGGGGGGGAACACCGGGGAGCTGTTTTTT

J gene: TRBJ2-3
D gene: TRBD2
clone size: once
V gene: TRBV11-3
CDR3 protein: CASSFSSGGTDTQYF
CDR3 DNA: TGTGCCAGCAGCTTCTCTAGCGGGGGCACAGATACGCAGTATTTT

J gene: TRBJ2-6
D gene: TRBD1
clone size: -
V gene: TRBV5-1
CDR3 protein: CASSYGTGVGSGANVLTF
CDR3 DNA: TGCGCCAGCAGCTACGGGACAGGAGTGGGGTCTGGGGCCAACGTCCTGACTTTC

J gene: TRBJ1-4
D gene: -
clone size: once
V gene: TRBV5-4
CDR3 protein: CASSLRGLVLNEKLFF
CDR3 DNA: TGTGCCAGCAGCTTGAGAGGGCTAGTCCTTAATGAAAAACTGTTTTTT

J gene: TRBJ2-7
D gene: -
clone size: few
V gene: TRBV10-1
CDR3 protein: CASSERENDQQYF
CDR3 DNA: TGCGCCAGCAGTGAACGGGAAAATGACCAGCAGTACTTC

J gene: TRBJ2-5
D gene: -
clone size: -
V gene: TRBV9
CDR3 protein: CASSGGGTETQYF
CDR3 DNA: TGTGCCAGCAGCGGCGGAGGTACGGAGACCCAGTACTTC

J gene: TRBJ2-1
D gene: TRBD2
clone size: few
V gene: TRBV6-5
CDR3 protein: CASTRLAGSGEQFF
CDR3 DNA: TGTGCCAGCACCAGACTAGCGGGGAGTGGTGAGCAGTTCTTC

J gene: TRBJ2-1
D gene: TRBD1
clone size: -
V gene: TRBV9
CDR3 protein: CASSVRDSLVGSSYNEQFF
CDR3 DNA: TGTGCCAGCAGCGTCCGGGACAGTCTCGTCGGCAGCTCCTACAATGAGCAGTTCTTC

J gene: TRBJ2-5
D gene: -
clone size: once
V gene: TRBV5-1
CDR3 protein: CASSVGARDSETQYF
CDR3 DNA: TGCGCCAGCAGCGTGGGTGCCCGAGACTCGGAGACCCAGTACTTC

J gene: TRBJ1-6
D gene: -
clone size: -
V gene: TRBV30
CDR3 protein: CAFGTRGRVDRPPLHF
CDR3 DNA: TGTGCCTTCGGGACACGCGGCAGGGTGGATCGGCCCCCCCTCCACTTT

J gene: TRBJ2-5
D gene: -
clone size: -
V gene: TRBV5-4
CDR3 protein: CASSREHQETQYF
CDR3 DNA: TGTGCCAGCAGCCGGGAGCACCAAGAGACCCAGTACTTC

J gene: TRBJ2-7
D gene: TRBD1
clone size: -
V gene: TRBV18
CDR3 protein: CASSPTGTGFHEQYF
CDR3 DNA: TGTGCCAGCTCACCTACCGGGACAGGTTTCCACGAGCAGTACTTC

J gene: TRBJ1-4
D gene: TRBD1
clone size: many
V gene: TRBV18
CDR3 protein: CASSGTGRATNEKLFF
CDR3 DNA: TGTGCCAGCTCCGGGACAGGGCGAGCTACTAATGAAAAACTGTTTTTT

J gene: TRBJ1-4
D gene: -
clone size: -
V gene: TRBV11-1
CDR3 protein: CASSLGGGRANEKLFF
CDR3 DNA: TGTGCCAGCAGCTTAGGGGGCGGACGAGCTAATGAAAAACTGTTTTTT